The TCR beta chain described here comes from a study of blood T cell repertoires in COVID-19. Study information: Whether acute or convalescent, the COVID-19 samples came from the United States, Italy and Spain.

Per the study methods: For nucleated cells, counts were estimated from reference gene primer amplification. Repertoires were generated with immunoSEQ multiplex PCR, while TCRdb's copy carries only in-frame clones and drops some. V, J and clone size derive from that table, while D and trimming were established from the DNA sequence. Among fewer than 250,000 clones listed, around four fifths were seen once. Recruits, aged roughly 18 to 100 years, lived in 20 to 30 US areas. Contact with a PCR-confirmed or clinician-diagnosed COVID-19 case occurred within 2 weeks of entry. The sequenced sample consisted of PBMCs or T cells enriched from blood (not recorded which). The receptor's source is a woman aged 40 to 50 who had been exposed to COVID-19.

CDR3: CASSLGLNSGNTIYF. CDR3 sequence (DNA): TGTGCCAGCAGTCTGGGCCTAAACTCTGGAAACACCATATATTTT. The chain is built from TRBV6-2 or TRBV6-3 and TRBJ1-3; D is uncertain. CDR1 and CDR2 from the germline V gene are MNHEY and SVGEGT. The CDR3 has 15 amino acids. Trimming removed 5 bases from V and 0 bases from J, with 11 bases in between.